Each of the 15 T cell receptor beta chains below was sequenced from the same sample in a study of cytomegalovirus exposure and HLA in healthy donors. PCR primers comprised 60 Vbeta and 13 Jbeta primers. Clones were read by immunoSEQ multiplex PCR, and TCRdb kept only the in-frame ones, dropping some. The top ten hold 7.7% of the sample, which has 150,000 to 180,000 clones, 70% to 80% seen once. Material: PBMCs. The source is a man younger than 45 in good health and CMV-seropositive.

The chain carries TRBV30 and TRBJ1-1; 7 bases fit TRBD1. Germline assignment: CDR1 GTSNPN and CDR2 SVGIG (reference sequence). The CDR3 is 14 amino acids. Losses at the gene ends were 1 base for V and 1 base for J; bases not matched to a gene: 3. The CDR3 DNA is TGTGCCTGGAGTGCCGGGACAGCGAACACTGAAGCTTTCTTT. Protein sequence: CAWSAGTANTEAFF.

This chain joins TRBV2 and TRBJ1-2; tentatively, D is TRBD1 (6 bases). V gave up 6 bases and J gave up 8 bases, with 19 bases separating them. Germline assignment: CDR1 SNHLY and CDR2 FYNNEI. CDR3 length: 14 residues. The CDR3 is CASRNRERAGGYTF. DNA for the CDR3: TGTGCCAGCAGAAACAGGGAACGGGCTGGCGGCTACACCTTC.

The chain couples TRBV4-3 to TRBJ2-3; D unclear. V was trimmed by 5 bases and J by 7 bases, leaving 19 bases between them. The CDR3 extends over 15 amino acids. Germline loops: CDR1 LGHNA, CDR2 YSLEER. The CDR3 loop is CASSAFHEIWYTQYF. CDR3 DNA: TGCGCCAGCAGCGCCTTCCACGAGATCTGGTATACGCAGTATTTT.

The chain couples TRBV7-3 to TRBJ2-3, with TRBD1 matching 9 bases. The CDR3 length is 15 residues. The V gene end was trimmed by 6 bases and the J gene end by 2 bases; junction bases not matched to a gene: 6. The germline gives CDR1 SGHTA, CDR2 FQGTGA. CDR3 amino acids: CASSPTQGATDTQYF. The CDR3 DNA reads as TGTGCCAGCAGTCCGACACAGGGGGCCACAGATACGCAGTATTTT.

The V and J genes are TRBV21-1 and TRBJ1-1; the D call TRBD1 from the table was never checked on the DNA. TRBV21-1 counts as a pseudogene. This CDR3 contains 14 residues. CDR3: CASSQNRGNTEAFF. The CDR3 nucleotides are TGTGCCAGCAGCCAGAACAGGGGGAACACTGAAGCTTTCTTT.

J is TRBJ1-5 and V is TRBV4-1, with a tentative D call TRBD1 (6 bases). V lost 0 bases and J 0 bases, leaving 15 bases between the germline ends. The CDR3 sequence is 18 residues long. Germline V gives CDR1 MGHRA, CDR2 YSYEKL. This chain's CDR3 is CASSQDRGRTDSNQPQHF. DNA of the CDR3: TGCGCCAGCAGCCAAGACAGGGGCCGGACGGATAGCAATCAGCCCCAGCATTTT.

The J gene is TRBJ2-1, the V gene TRBV29-1; the match to TRBD1 covers 7 bases. This CDR3 comprises 14 residues. J gave up 9 bases and V 4 bases, and 12 bases lay outside the gene matches. Germline lookup yields CDR1 SQVTM and CDR2 ANQGSEA. The CDR3 loop reads CSVAKQGDRIEQFF. In DNA form, the CDR3 reads TGCAGCGTTGCCAAGCAGGGGGATAGGATTGAGCAGTTCTTC.

This clone was recorded once. The chain employs TRBV5-1 and TRBJ1-3; 7 nucleotides match TRBD1. The CDR3 sequence is 14 residues long. The germline gives CDR1 SGHRS, CDR2 YFSETQ. The J segment lost 2 bases and the V segment lost 5 bases, leaving 4 bases of the junction unmatched. DNA of the CDR3: TGCGCCAGCAGGGGACAGCAAGCTGGAAACACCATATATTTT. Its translation: CASRGQQAGNTIYF.

The J gene is TRBJ2-1, the V gene TRBV9, with D maybe TRBD2 (6 bases). CDR1 SGDLS and CDR2 YYNGEE come from the germline V gene. CDR3 size: 14 residues. V was shortened by 4 bases and J by 5 bases, with 13 bases between the two germline ends. The CDR3: CASSQSGEDNEQFF. DNA of the CDR3: TGTGCCAGCAGCCAATCGGGGGAGGACAATGAGCAGTTCTTC. Full variable domain (rest looked up from reference TRBV9 and TRBJ2-1): DSGVTQTPKHLITATGQRVTLRCSPRSGDLSVYWYQQSLDQGLQFLIQYYNGEERAKGNILERFSAQQFPDLHSELNLSSLELGDSALYFCASSQSGEDNEQFFGPGTRLTVL.

The chain uses TRBV6-1 and TRBJ2-7, with TRBD1 matching over 10 bases. This CDR3 region has 13 residues. V shed 11 bases, J shed 5 bases, and the junction held 9 bases outside the gene matches. CDR1 is MNHNS, CDR2 SASEGT, per germline. The DNA for the CDR3 is TGTGCCGCGAGGTGGACAGGGGGACACGAGCAGTACTTC. Amino acids: CAARWTGGHEQYF.

This chain connects TRBV21-1 to TRBJ2-7; the table calls TRBD2, which could not be checked here. TRBV21-1 has pseudogene status. The CDR3 totals 15 residues. The CDR3 spells CASSMEGWLSYEQYF. CDR3 in DNA: TGTGCCAGCAGCATGGAGGGATGGCTCTCCTACGAGCAGTACTTC.

This chain's CDR3 is CASSTQGAGAEAFF. CDR3 in DNA: TGTGCCAGCAGTACTCAGGGGGCTGGCGCTGAAGCTTTCTTT. The V and J genes are TRBV6-5 and TRBJ1-1, with TRBD1 matching 8 bases. This CDR3 is built from 14 residues. Trimming removed 5 bases from V and 6 bases from J; junction bases left unmatched: 8. CDR1 and CDR2 from the germline V gene are MNHEY and SVGAGI.

The J gene is TRBJ2-7, the V gene TRBV9; tentative D call: TRBD2 (6 bases). Germline CDR1 reads SGDLS; CDR2 reads YYNGEE. The ends were cut back, 3 bases at V and 5 bases at J, with 18 bases in the middle. The CDR3 length is 15 residues. CDR3 coding DNA: TGTGCCAGCAGCGCCCGCGGGGACCCCCTCCACGAGCAGTACTTC. Translation gives CASSARGDPLHEQYF. Full variable domain (missing parts from reference TRBV9 and TRBJ2-7): DSGVTQTPKHLITATGQRVTLRCSPRSGDLSVYWYQQSLDQGLQFLIQYYNGEERAKGNILERFSAQQFPDLHSELNLSSLELGDSALYFCASSARGDPLHEQYFGPGTRLTVT.

The chain joins TRBV7-9 to TRBJ1-6; possibly TRBD1 for D (6 bases). V lost 5 bases, J lost 8 bases, and 19 bases lay in between. CDR1 is SEHNR and CDR2 is FQNEAQ in the germline V gene (reference sequence). This CDR3 has 16 residues. CDR3 DNA sequence: TGTGCCAGCAGCCTCGGGGGGGGGCTAGGTGATTCACCCCTCCACTTT. Translating it yields CASSLGGGLGDSPLHF.

The chain employs TRBV6-5 and TRBJ1-2; TRBD1 aligns across 12 bases. The ends lost 10 bases at V and 8 bases at J; junction bases unmatched: 11. CDR1 is MNHEY, CDR2 SVGAGI, per germline. The CDR3 consists of 14 residues. CDR3 DNA sequence: TGTGCCACCGCCAGGGACAGGGGGCTTGTGGGCTACACCTTC. Its translation is CATARDRGLVGYTF.